This TCR beta chain stems from a study of blood T cell repertoires in COVID-19. Germline-derived CDR1 and CDR2 are ENHRY and SYGVKD. The CDR3 is 15 amino acids. V was clipped by 3 bases and J by 4 bases; unmatched bases: 6. Per the authors' pipeline: Nucleated cell number was recorded as an estimate derived from reference gene primer amplification. Generated by immunoSEQ multiplex PCR, the TCRdb table keeps only in-frame clones and is missing some. V and J calls and clone size are as listed in that table; D and trimming were resolved from the DNA. The sample shows approximately 280,000 clones, about 88% of them seen only once.

The chain employs TRBV10-3 and TRBJ2-1; 7 nucleotides match TRBD2. The specimen was peripheral blood. The receptor's source is a human donor with COVID-19, enrolled during active disease. The donor label of this sample is uncertain. DNA of the CDR3: TGTGCCATCAGTGACCAGGGAGGGACGTACAATGAGCAGTTCTTC. Encoded protein: CAISDQGGTYNEQFF.